These 11 T cell receptor beta chains share one sample of origin, sequenced in a study of T cells after yellow fever vaccination. TCRdb itself ran the 5' RACE reads through MiXCR, one entry per CDR3 protein. This sample has roughly 250,000 distinct CDR3 sequences, with 10% to 15% found just once. The source material was CD4+ T cells sorted from PBMCs, sampled 45 days after the yellow fever booster vaccination. The receptors here all came from a man aged 25-40 years who received the YFV17D yellow fever vaccine.

This clonotype was counted between two and nine times. The chain recombines TRBV20-1 with TRBJ2-1, with TRBD2 matching 9 bases. The CDR3 has 15 residues. Germline assignment: CDR1 DFQATT and CDR2 SNEGSKA (reference sequence). Trimming took 0 bases from V and 5 from J; bases not matched to a gene: 5. The CDR3 reads CSARESASGDNEQFF. DNA of the CDR3: TGCAGTGCTAGAGAGTCGGCTAGCGGGGACAATGAGCAGTTCTTC.

The chain combines TRBV4-2 with TRBJ2-7, with TRBD2 matching over 11 bases. The J segment lost 1 base and the V segment lost 6 bases, leaving 8 bases of the junction unmatched. Germline CDR1 LGHNA, CDR2 YNFKEQ. The CDR3 covers 16 residues. The CDR3 region is CASSHIAGGSSYEQYF. The CDR3 DNA follows: TGTGCCAGCAGTCACATAGCGGGAGGGAGTTCCTACGAGCAGTACTTC.

This clonotype was counted ten times or more. In nucleotides, the CDR3 is TGCGCCAGCAGCCAAGTAGCGGGAGGACGCACAGATACGCAGTATTTT. This sequence encodes CASSQVAGGRTDTQYF. The rearrangement uses TRBV5-1 and TRBJ2-3, with TRBD2 matching 10 bases. The CDR3 has 16 amino acids. Losses at the gene ends were 4 bases for V and 1 base for J; bases not matched to a gene: 6. Germline V lookup: CDR1 SGHRS, CDR2 YFSETQ. The full variable domain, with the rest looked up from reference TRBV5-1 and TRBJ2-3, is KAGVTQTPRYLIKTRGQQVTLSCSPISGHRSVSWYQQTPGQGLQFLFEYFSETQRNKGNFPGRFSGRQFSNSRSEMNVSTLELGDSALYLCASSQVAGGRTDTQYFGPGTRLTVL.

This clonotype was observed at least ten times. This chain connects TRBV3-1 to TRBJ2-5; D unclear. The CDR3 contains 15 residues. V lost 2 bases to trimming and J lost 7 bases, with 17 bases between them. The germline gives CDR1 LGHDT, CDR2 YNNKEL (reference sequence). CDR3 residues: CASSQSPGPKGTQYF. The CDR3 nucleotides are TGTGCCAGCAGCCAATCCCCCGGGCCGAAGGGGACCCAGTACTTC.

The table lists this clonotype with a few counts. This chain links TRBV12-3 or TRBV12-4 with TRBJ2-7, with TRBD1 matching 7 bases. CDR3 length: 16 amino acids. Losses at the gene ends were 7 bases for V and 5 bases for J; bases not matched to a gene: 17. The CDR3 spells CASNFHVTGFNNEQYF. In nucleotides, the CDR3 is TGTGCCAGCAACTTCCACGTGACAGGGTTTAATAACGAGCAGTACTTC.

This clonotype was observed a few times. This rearrangement joins TRBV15 to TRBJ1-5, with D hard to call. V was pared by 0 bases and J by 2 bases, with 8 bases between. CDR3 size: 15 residues. Germline V gene data show CDR1 as LNHNV and CDR2 as YYDKDF (reference sequence). CDR3: CATSRDPRGNQPQHF. The CDR3, as DNA: TGTGCCACCAGCAGAGATCCACGGGGCAATCAGCCCCAGCATTTT.

CDR3 sequence (DNA): TGCAGCGTTGAAGACGGCACCGGGGAGCTGTTTTTT. Translating it yields CSVEDGTGELFF. This sequence joins TRBV29-1 and TRBJ2-2; D gene unclear. V gave up 0 bases and J gave up 4 bases, with 3 bases separating them. The CDR3 is 12 amino acids. Per germline, CDR1 SQVTM and CDR2 ANQGSEA.

This clonotype was seen a handful of times. The gene calls are TRBV5-1 and TRBJ2-2, with 7 positions matching TRBD2. This CDR3 has 15 residues. Germline assignment: CDR1 SGHRS and CDR2 YFSETQ. After removal of 1 base from V and 5 bases from J, the junction contained 5 bases not matched to a gene. CDR3 in amino acids: CASSLTSVQTGELFF. The CDR3 DNA is TGCGCCAGCAGCTTGACTAGCGTCCAAACCGGGGAGCTGTTTTTT.

This clonotype showed up just a few times. CDR3 residues: CASSPQGRSADTQYF. Written as DNA, the CDR3 is TGTGCCAGCAGCCCCCAGGGTAGGTCGGCAGATACGCAGTATTTT. This chain links TRBV12-3 or TRBV12-4 with TRBJ2-3; a weak D match, TRBD1 (5 bases). The V end was cut by 6 bases, the J end by 4 bases, with 17 bases between. The CDR3 is 15 residues long.

This clonotype was counted only a few times. This rearrangement joins TRBV18 to TRBJ2-7; possibly TRBD1 or TRBD2 for D (5 bases each). The V gene lost 2 bases and the J gene lost 2 bases, with 13 bases spanning the gap. Looked up from germline, CDR1 is KGHSH and CDR2 is LQKENI. There are 15 residues in the CDR3. The CDR3, as DNA: TGTGCCAGCTCACCAAGTCGGGACGCCCCCTACGAGCAGTACTTC. It codes for CASSPSRDAPYEQYF.

This clonotype appeared many times. The V call is TRBV6-1, the J call TRBJ2-3; 9 bases line up with TRBD2. The CDR3 runs 14 residues. The germline gives CDR1 MNHNS, CDR2 SASEGT. V lost 4 bases and J lost 1; bases outside the gene matches: 0. The CDR3 sequence is CASSGTSGTDTQYF. The CDR3 coding sequence is TGTGCCAGCAGTGGGACTAGCGGCACAGATACGCAGTATTTT.